One sample yielded the 2 T cell receptor beta chains listed below, sequenced in a study of Ad26.COV2.S vaccination and SARS-CoV-2 variants. Treatment specified: around 19 received Ad26.COV2.S at low or high dose, single or two shots; about five received placebo; per-sample allocation not given. Collection of samples fell on day 63 after the first vaccine or placebo injection. Assay used: immunoSEQ multiplex PCR; TCRdb lists only in-frame clones, some missing. The table shows about 460,000 clones, with 80% to 90% occurring only once. This material consisted of peripheral blood, taken in a trial of Ad26.COV2.S vaccine versus placebo. These receptors all stem from a person between 18 and 59 years old who received the Ad26.COV2.S COVID-19 vaccine or a placebo.

V is TRBV7-2 and J is TRBJ2-2; tentative D call: TRBD1 (5 bases). The CDR3 covers 17 residues. Germline CDR1 and CDR2: SGHTA and FQGNSA. The V end was cut by 2 bases, the J end by 4 bases, with 17 bases between. The CDR3 nucleotides are TGTGCCAGCAGCTTATTTTCATCGGCCAGGGCCACCGGGGAGCTGTTTTTT. Its translation is CASSLFSSARATGELFF.

The V call is TRBV3-1 (or the pseudogene TRBV3-2), the J call TRBJ2-1; D gene uncertain. Germline V gives CDR1 LGHDT, CDR2 YNNKEL (reference sequence). V was pared by 4 bases and J by 9 bases, with 10 bases between. This CDR3 spans 12 amino acids. CDR3 sequence: CASSRPRAEQFF. As DNA, the CDR3 is TGTGCCAGCAGCCGTCCCCGGGCTGAGCAGTTCTTC.